These 8 T cell receptor beta chains were sequenced from one sample in a study of blood T cell repertoires in COVID-19. The assay was immunoSEQ multiplex PCR, and TCRdb's table has in-frame clones only and misses some. In the table there are 110,000 or so clones, more than 70% of which are singletons. The sequenced material came from peripheral blood. All receptors derive from a man aged 55 to 70 with acute or convalescent COVID-19.

The CDR3 loop reads CASTLAKAYNEQFF. CDR3 in DNA: TGTGCCAGCACACTAGCGAAGGCCTACAATGAGCAGTTCTTC. The chain uses TRBV28 and TRBJ2-1; 7 nucleotides match TRBD2. Trimming took 7 bases from V and 2 from J; bases not matched to a gene: 5. The germline V gene encodes CDR1 MDHEN and CDR2 SYDVKM. CDR3 length: 14 amino acids.

CDR3 bases: TGTGCCAGCTCACCTCCGACTAGCGGGAGGGCCGAAGATGAGCAGTTCTTC. Its protein product is CASSPPTSGRAEDEQFF. The V call is TRBV18, the J call TRBJ2-1; 14 nucleotides align to TRBD2. V was pared by 3 bases and J by 8 bases, with 9 bases of the junction left unmatched. The germline V gene has CDR1 KGHSH and CDR2 LQKENI. CDR3 length equals 17 residues.

The chain joins TRBV5-1 to TRBJ2-4, with TRBD1 identical over 10 bases. Germline values: CDR1 SGHRS, CDR2 YFSETQ. This CDR3 comprises 14 residues. V lost 0 bases, J lost 15 bases, and 9 bases stayed unmatched. The CDR3 region is CASSLDRGTGVWYF. The DNA of the CDR3 is TGCGCCAGCAGCTTGGATCGGGGGACAGGGGTATGGTACTTC.

The chain is built from TRBV19 and TRBJ2-2, with D unclear. The CDR3 spans 13 residues. V was pared by 5 bases and J by 5 bases, with 9 bases between. Germline CDR1 and CDR2: LNHDA and SQIVND (reference sequence). As DNA, the CDR3 is TGTGCCAGTAGTGCCATCAGTACCGGGGAGCTGTTTTTT. Translation: CASSAISTGELFF.

On this clone itself: The sample holds other DNA sequences that translate to the same CDR3. The V and J genes are TRBV18 and TRBJ2-7, with D possibly TRBD2 on 5 matching bases. The germline CDR1 and CDR2 sequences are KGHSH and LQKENI. V lost 3 bases to trimming and J lost 7 bases, with 13 bases between them. The CDR3 loop spans 13 amino acids. The CDR3 DNA sequence: TGTGCCAGCTCACCGCGAGGACTCGAGGAGCAGTACTTC. Its protein is CASSPRGLEEQYF.

The rearrangement uses TRBV19 and TRBJ1-1, with a possible D match to TRBD1 (5 bases). The CDR3 has 14 residues. Germline assignment: CDR1 LNHDA and CDR2 SQIVND (reference sequence). V lost 3 bases, J lost 1 base, and 9 bases lay in between. As DNA, the CDR3 is TGTGCCAGTAGTATGCAGGGTGGGAACACTGAAGCTTTCTTT. Translation gives CASSMQGGNTEAFF. Drawing the rest from reference TRBV19 and TRBJ1-1, the complete variable domain is DGGITQSPKYLFRKEGQNVTLSCEQNLNHDAMYWYRQDPGQGLRLIYYSQIVNDFQKGDIAEGYSVSREKKESFPLTVTSAQKNPTAFYLCASSMQGGNTEAFFGQGTRLTVV.

The chain joins TRBV5-1 to TRBJ2-3, with 7 bases aligning to TRBD2. V gave up 5 bases and J gave up 0 bases; unmatched junction bases: 6. This CDR3 has 15 amino acids. Germline CDR1 is SGHRS and CDR2 is YFSETQ. This chain's CDR3 is CASRESGASTDTQYF. The CDR3, as DNA: TGCGCCAGCAGGGAGAGCGGGGCTAGCACAGATACGCAGTATTTT.

V is TRBV19 and J is TRBJ2-3, with 7 bases identical to TRBD2. CDR1 is LNHDA, CDR2 SQIVND, per germline (reference sequence). This CDR3 contains 17 residues. V trimming: 3 bases; J trimming: 4 bases; junction bases outside the gene matches: 13. The CDR3 sequence is CASSISSGGSTSDTQYF. CDR3 nucleotides: TGTGCCAGTAGTATTTCCTCCGGCGGGAGCACCTCAGATACGCAGTATTTT. Together with reference TRBV19 and TRBJ2-3, the CDR3 gives the full variable domain: DGGITQSPKYLFRKEGQNVTLSCEQNLNHDAMYWYRQDPGQGLRLIYYSQIVNDFQKGDIAEGYSVSREKKESFPLTVTSAQKNPTAFYLCASSISSGGSTSDTQYFGPGTRLTVL.